These 20 T cell receptor beta chains share one sample of origin, sequenced in a study of T-cell memory formation after mild COVID-19. TCRdb independently ran MiXCR on the 5' RACE reads; one entry per CDR3 protein. The sample has fewer than 250,000 distinct CDR3 sequences, more than 25% seen once. Sequencing was done on a sample of PBMCs or a T cell subset sorted from them (not recorded which). These receptors were collected from an adult woman who had mild COVID-19 (a few samples of this study predate the infection). Cell type and time point are not known.

The chain couples TRBV27 to TRBJ1-1, with D possibly TRBD1 on 5 matching bases. The CDR3 runs to 13 residues. Germline CDR1 reads MNHEY; CDR2 reads SMNVEV (reference sequence). The ends were cut back, 8 bases at V and 5 bases at J, with 15 bases in the middle. As DNA, the CDR3 is TGTGCCAGCTGCTCCTTGGGGGGGACTGAAGCTTTCTTT. This codes for CASCSLGGTEAFF.

Details on this clonotype: Being one base from a much bigger clone, this may be a read error. This chain joins TRBV12-3 or TRBV12-4 and TRBJ1-1; tentatively, D is TRBD1 (5 bases). The CDR3 consists of 13 residues. In nucleotides, the CDR3 is TGTTCCAGCAGTTTCCAGGGAGGCACTGAAGCTTTCTTT. Protein sequence: CSSSFQGGTEAFF.

V gene TRBV5-1 combines with J gene TRBJ2-7, with no clear D. This CDR3 is built from 13 residues. V lost 4 bases and J lost 7, with 15 bases in between. CDR1 and CDR2 from the germline V gene are SGHRS and YFSETQ. CDR3 nucleotide sequence: TGCGCCAGCAGCGAGATAGAGCTGAAGGAGCAGTACTTC. It is translated as CASSEIELKEQYF.

This clonotype was seen more than once but under ten times. The chain couples TRBV20-1 to TRBJ2-3, with 8 bases identical to TRBD1. The germline V gene has CDR1 DFQATT and CDR2 SNEGSKA (reference sequence). J lost 0 bases, V lost 1 base, and 0 bases had no gene match. This CDR3 spans 14 amino acids. CDR3 coding DNA: TGCAGTGCTAGAGGGGACAGGAGCACAGATACGCAGTATTTT. As protein: CSARGDRSTDTQYF.

This clonotype has only a few counts. Since a much larger clone is just one base distant, this may be a read error. The chain is built from TRBV5-1 and TRBJ2-5, with D uncertain. Per germline, CDR1 SGHRS and CDR2 YFSETQ. The CDR3 totals 11 residues. V gave up 0 bases and J gave up 5 bases, with 2 bases separating them. CDR3 residues: CASSLDETQYF. CDR3 DNA: TGCGCCAGCAGCTTGGACGAGACCCAGTACTTC.

This clonotype showed up just a few times. This chain connects TRBV15 to TRBJ2-7, with D tentatively TRBD1 (5 bases). The CDR3 totals 15 residues. Germline-derived CDR1 and CDR2 are LNHNV and YYDKDF (reference sequence). V shed 0 bases and J shed 3 bases, with 12 bases lying between them. CDR3 residues: CATSRDSTVGYEQYF. The CDR3 region has the DNA TGTGCCACCAGCAGAGATTCGACAGTGGGCTACGAGCAGTACTTC. Based on the CDR3 plus reference TRBV15 and TRBJ2-7, the full variable domain is DAMVIQNPRYQVTQFGKPVTLSCSQTLNHNVMYWYQQKSSQAPKLLFHYYDKDFNNEADTPDNFQSRRPNTSFCFLDIRSPGLGDTAMYLCATSRDSTVGYEQYFGPGTRLTVT.

The chain carries TRBV2 and TRBJ1-1; D is undetermined. The CDR3 contains 14 residues. The V end lost 6 bases, the J end lost 0 bases, and 11 bases lay between the germline ends. Per the germline V gene, CDR1 is SNHLY and CDR2 is FYNNEI. CDR3 in amino acids: CASSPAIMNTEAFF. Here the CDR3 DNA reads TGTGCCAGCAGCCCCGCGATCATGAACACTGAAGCTTTCTTT. The full variable domain, with the rest looked up from reference TRBV2 and TRBJ1-1, is EPEVTQTPSHQVTQMGQEVILRCVPISNHLYFYWYRQILGQKVEFLVSFYNNEISEKSEIFDDQFSVERPDGSNFTLKIRSTKLEDSAMYFCASSPAIMNTEAFFGQGTRLTVV.

As to this clonotype: An end of the junction does not agree with germline; a read error may underlie this. The chain employs TRBV7-7 and TRBJ2-1; D unresolved. The CDR3 has 14 amino acids. Germline V gives CDR1 SSHAT, CDR2 FNYEAQ (reference sequence). CDR3 sequence reads: CASSFGVNTVEQFF. The CDR3 DNA sequence: TGTGCTAGCAGCTTTGGCGTGAATACTGTTGAGCAGTTCTTC.

The chain recombines TRBV7-9 with TRBJ1-2; 10 nucleotides align to TRBD1. This CDR3 region has 14 residues. CDR1 and CDR2 from the germline V gene are SEHNR and FQNEAQ (reference sequence). J lost 6 bases, V lost 3 bases, and 4 bases had no gene match. CDR3 region: CASSFPGQGNGYTF. The CDR3 DNA is TGTGCCAGCAGCTTCCCGGGACAGGGGAATGGCTACACCTTC.

This chain links TRBV5-1 with TRBJ2-1; 15 nucleotides align to TRBD2. The V segment lost 2 bases and the J segment 5 bases; nucleotides outside the gene matches: 5. The length of the CDR3 is 17 residues. Germline V CDR1 and CDR2: SGHRS, YFSETQ. The CDR3 is CASSFGTSGGPHNEQFF. CDR3 bases: TGCGCCAGCAGCTTCGGGACTAGCGGGGGGCCCCACAATGAGCAGTTCTTC.

The chain couples TRBV5-1 to TRBJ2-1; 7 bases fit TRBD2. Trimming cost V 4 bases and J 0 bases; bases outside gene matches: 10. The CDR3 has 17 amino acids. Germline-derived CDR1 and CDR2 are SGHRS and YFSETQ. This chain's CDR3 is CASSVSQGGASYNEQFF. The CDR3 DNA reads TGCGCCAGCAGCGTCTCCCAGGGAGGGGCCTCCTACAATGAGCAGTTCTTC. The complete variable domain, with remaining parts taken from reference TRBV5-1 and TRBJ2-1, reads KAGVTQTPRYLIKTRGQQVTLSCSPISGHRSVSWYQQTPGQGLQFLFEYFSETQRNKGNFPGRFSGRQFSNSRSEMNVSTLELGDSALYLCASSVSQGGASYNEQFFGPGTRLTVL.

The chain uses TRBV6-2 or TRBV6-3 and TRBJ2-7, with 12 bases lining up with TRBD2. The V gene's germline CDR1 is MNHEY and CDR2 SVGEGT. The CDR3 extends over 16 amino acids. V shed 2 bases and J 7 bases; nucleotides not matched to a gene: 9. The CDR3 is CASSYLTQTSGSEQYF. As DNA, the CDR3 is TGTGCCAGCAGTTACCTCACCCAGACTAGCGGGAGTGAGCAGTACTTC.

This clonotype was found once. The chain recombines TRBV18 with TRBJ2-3; TRBD2 agrees at 14 bases. With 0 bases clipped from V and 7 bases from J, the junction kept 6 bases outside the gene matches. The CDR3 runs to 17 residues. The germline V gene has CDR1 KGHSH and CDR2 LQKENI. The CDR3 nucleotides are TGTGCCAGCTCACCACCGACTAGCGGGAGGGAGAGGCATACGCAGTATTTT. It encodes CASSPPTSGRERHTQYF.

This clonotype was observed a few times. The chain carries TRBV4-2 and TRBJ2-5; D may match TRBD1 or TRBD2 (5 bases each). This CDR3 is 13 amino acids long. The V end lost 1 base, the J end lost 6 bases, and 9 bases lay between the germline ends. CDR1 and CDR2 (germline): LGHNA, YNFKEQ. CDR3 sequence: CASSQARGQTQYF. The CDR3 nucleotides are TGTGCCAGCAGCCAAGCACGGGGACAGACCCAGTACTTC.

This clonotype was detected a few times. V gene TRBV15 combines with J gene TRBJ1-5, with D maybe TRBD1 (5 bases). The CDR3 is 16 residues long. The germline V and J ends were trimmed by 0 bases and 5 bases, with 14 bases remaining between them. Per germline, CDR1 LNHNV and CDR2 YYDKDF (reference sequence). In nucleotides, the CDR3 is TGTGCCACCAGCAGAGATATGGGGCAGCGGCATCAGCCCCAGCATTTT. This sequence encodes CATSRDMGQRHQPQHF. Full variable domain (remainder filled in from reference TRBV15 and TRBJ1-5): DAMVIQNPRYQVTQFGKPVTLSCSQTLNHNVMYWYQQKSSQAPKLLFHYYDKDFNNEADTPDNFQSRRPNTSFCFLDIRSPGLGDTAMYLCATSRDMGQRHQPQHFGDGTRLSIL.

This clonotype showed up just a few times. This chain uses TRBV18 with TRBJ1-1; D ambiguous. V dropped 4 bases and J dropped 3 bases, with 12 bases sitting between them. There are 14 residues in the CDR3. Germline V gene lookup returns CDR1 KGHSH and CDR2 LQKENI. The CDR3, as DNA: TGTGCCAGCTCACTCAAGCCTGGTGACACTGAAGCTTTCTTT. Its translation is CASSLKPGDTEAFF.

This chain connects TRBV10-3 to TRBJ2-1, with 9 nucleotides matching TRBD1. The CDR3 covers 15 residues. The ends lost 4 bases at V and 6 bases at J; junction bases unmatched: 7. Germline V gives CDR1 ENHRY, CDR2 SYGVKD. The CDR3 reads CAISGTRDRVNEQFF. The CDR3 DNA follows: TGTGCCATCAGTGGAACCCGGGACAGGGTCAATGAGCAGTTCTTC.

This chain uses TRBV5-5 with TRBJ2-7, with D unclear. Trimming removed 0 bases from V and 2 bases from J, with 9 bases in between. Germline V CDR1 and CDR2: SGHKS, YYEKEE (reference sequence). The CDR3 runs to 14 residues. The CDR3, as DNA: TGTGCCAGCAGCTTGGCTTTGTTGACCTACGAGCAGTACTTC. The encoded protein is CASSLALLTYEQYF.

This clonotype has ten or more counts. The chain combines TRBV2 with TRBJ2-1; TRBD2 matches 7 bases. This CDR3 is 15 amino acids long. Germline-derived CDR1 and CDR2 are SNHLY and FYNNEI. Germline trimming cut 3 bases from V and 0 bases from J; bases unmatched to any gene: 2. The chain's CDR3 is CASSDWGGSYNEQFF. In DNA form, the CDR3 reads TGTGCCAGCAGTGATTGGGGGGGCTCCTACAATGAGCAGTTCTTC.

A few counts support this clonotype. V and J are TRBV4-1 and TRBJ2-7; D is ambiguous. Germline CDR1 MGHRA, CDR2 YSYEKL. The V gene lost 0 bases and the J gene lost 4 bases, with 7 bases spanning the gap. The CDR3 covers 13 residues. The CDR3: CASSQELHYEQYF. CDR3 sequence (DNA): TGCGCCAGCAGCCAAGAGCTGCATTACGAGCAGTACTTC.